This TCR beta chain is drawn from a study of cytomegalovirus exposure and HLA in healthy donors. Study-wide findings and caveats: Being indistinguishable, some V segments were excluded, TRBV6-2 and TRBV6-3 among them.

Primers included in the PCR were 60 Vbeta and 13 Jbeta primers. TCRdb's table, derived via immunoSEQ multiplex PCR, lists solely in-frame clones and lacks some. This sample has around 230,000 clones; roughly 85% occur once, and the top ten carry approximately 1.8%. V lost 5 bases and J lost 0, with 15 bases in between. Germline CDR1 and CDR2: SGHDT and YYEEEE. The CDR3 contains 16 residues. With regard to this clone: Its specificity is not known.

The chain is built from TRBV5-6 and TRBJ2-1, with TRBD1 as a possible D gene (6 bases). The specimen sequenced was PBMCs. The sequence was obtained from a male donor in good health and CMV-seronegative. The CDR3 coding sequence is TGTGCCAGCAGAAAGGACAGTCCGAGCTCCTACAATGAGCAGTTCTTC. Protein: CASRKDSPSSYNEQFF.